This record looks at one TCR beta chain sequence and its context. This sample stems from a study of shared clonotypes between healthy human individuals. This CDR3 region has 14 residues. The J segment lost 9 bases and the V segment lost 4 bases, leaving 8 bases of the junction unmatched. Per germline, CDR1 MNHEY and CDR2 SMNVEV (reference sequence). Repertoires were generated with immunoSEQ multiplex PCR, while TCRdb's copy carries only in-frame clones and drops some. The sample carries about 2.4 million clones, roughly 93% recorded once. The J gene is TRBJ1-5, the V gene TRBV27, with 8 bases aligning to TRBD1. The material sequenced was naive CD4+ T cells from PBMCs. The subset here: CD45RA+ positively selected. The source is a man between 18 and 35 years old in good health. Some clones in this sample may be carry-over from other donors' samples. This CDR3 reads CASSYRTGQGPQHF. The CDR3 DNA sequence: TGTGCCAGCAGTTACCGGACAGGGCAGGGGCCCCAGCATTTT.